The clone carrying this T cell receptor beta chain was observed a handful of times. Its specificity is not known. Every donor provided around 9.5 milliliters of peripheral blood. A sample-barcoded 5' primer and a J-beta primer mix were used in a second PCR of roughly 6 to 11 cycles. A single record per CDR3 protein comes from TCRdb applying MiXCR to the 5' RACE reads. Of roughly 800,000 distinct CDR3 sequences listed, roughly 60% were seen once; the top ten hold roughly 22%. These data come from a study of blood T cells in healthy people across ages. Study findings and constraints: Naive CD4+ cell counts and diversity both ran higher in long-lived than in aged donors. Age showed a roughly linear inverse relationship with TCR beta diversity per million T cells.

The CDR3 has 14 amino acids. The sequence was collected from a man aged 25-45 years in good health. The chain recombines TRBV12-3 or TRBV12-4 with TRBJ2-4; tentatively, D is TRBD2 (6 bases). Matching the DNA end better, TRBJ2-5 makes the J call doubtful. The source material was blood. CDR3 protein: CASSLRGWGETQYF. CDR3 nucleotides: TGTGCCAGCAGTTTACGGGGGTGGGGAGAGACCCAGTACTTC.